The entry below describes one TCR beta chain. Antigen: not known. Per the germline V gene, CDR1 is WSHSY and CDR2 is SAAADI. The germline V and J ends were trimmed by 0 bases and 2 bases, with 9 bases remaining between them. The CDR3 spans 15 residues. The sample is drawn from a study of shared clonotypes between healthy human individuals. Regarding the study as a whole: The four-donor shared clonotypes exceeded non-shared clonotypes in generation probability, with non-shared ones scoring lower. When naive CD4 clonotypes were compared across several donors, about 4.8% were shared. Larger richness was generally estimated for naive than memory subsets.

As originally analysed: Junction-only sequences without quality scores were provided by ImmunoSEQ, so filtering was different. Measured with immunoSEQ multiplex PCR; TCRdb has only the in-frame clones, and not every one. V and J calls and clone size are copied from that table; D and trimming were computed from the DNA. The data contain around 1.4 million clones, about 98.5% of them seen just once; the ten biggest clones take up 0.36%. The sequenced material came from naive CD4+ T cells sorted from blood. Subset defined: CD45RA+ positively selected. V gene TRBV10-2 combines with J gene TRBJ2-3; D gene uncertain. This clonotype originated in a man aged 30-40 years in good health. The CDR3 region is CASSESATFTDTQYF. The CDR3 nucleotides are TGCGCCAGCAGTGAGTCGGCGACTTTCACAGATACGCAGTATTTT.